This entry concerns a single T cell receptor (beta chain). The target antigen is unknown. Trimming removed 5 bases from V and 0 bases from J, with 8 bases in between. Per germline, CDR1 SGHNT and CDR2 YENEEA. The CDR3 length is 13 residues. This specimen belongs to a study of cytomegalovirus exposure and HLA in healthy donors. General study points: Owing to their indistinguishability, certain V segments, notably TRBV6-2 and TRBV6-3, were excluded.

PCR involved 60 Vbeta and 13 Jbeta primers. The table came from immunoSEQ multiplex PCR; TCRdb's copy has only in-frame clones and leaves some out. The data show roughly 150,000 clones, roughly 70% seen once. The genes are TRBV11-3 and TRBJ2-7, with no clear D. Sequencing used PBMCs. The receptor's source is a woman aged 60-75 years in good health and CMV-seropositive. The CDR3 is CASSTTGSYEQYF. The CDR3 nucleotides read TGTGCCAGCAGCACGACGGGCTCCTACGAGCAGTACTTC.